A single sample gave rise to the 17 T cell receptor beta chains below, sequenced in a study of T cell responses to AZD1222 COVID-19 vaccine. Profiled with immunoSEQ multiplex PCR; TCRdb holds only in-frame clones, not every one. The sample records some 97,000 clones, more than 75% being singletons. Sequenced material: peripheral blood, taken on day 0 of AZD1222 vaccination. Receptors were obtained from an adult in good health.

The DNA of the CDR3 is TGTGCCAGCAGTTTTCACAGGGACACTGAAGCTTTCTTT. This sequence encodes CASSFHRDTEAFF. The chain uses TRBV12-3 or TRBV12-4 and TRBJ1-1; TRBD1 is a possible D gene (6 bases). The length of the CDR3 is 13 residues. Trimming removed 3 bases from V and 3 bases from J, with 8 bases in between.

The chain recombines TRBV11-2 with TRBJ2-2; 7 nucleotides match TRBD1. CDR1 and CDR2 (germline): SGHAT, FQNNGV. The ends lost 6 bases at V and 3 bases at J; junction bases unmatched: 7. The CDR3 totals 15 residues. CDR3 sequence (DNA): TGTGCCAGCAGGCGAGACAGGGTAGACACCGGGGAGCTGTTTTTT. Translating gives CASRRDRVDTGELFF. Full variable domain (outside the CDR3, taken from reference TRBV11-2 and TRBJ2-2): EAGVAQSPRYKIIEKRQSVAFWCNPISGHATLYWYQQILGQGPKLLIQFQNNGVVDDSQLPKDRFSAERLKGVDSTLKIQPAKLEDSAVYLCASRRDRVDTGELFFGEGSRLTVL.

The gene calls are TRBV4-3 and TRBJ1-3, with unresolved D. CDR3 length equals 17 residues. The germline CDR1 and CDR2 sequences are LGHNA and YSLEER. Trimming stripped 0 bases from V and 3 bases from J, with 15 bases between. CDR3 residues: CASSQDSLGGYGNTIYF. The CDR3 DNA reads as TGCGCCAGCAGCCAAGACTCCCTGGGAGGGTATGGAAACACCATATATTTT.

This chain links TRBV7-9 with TRBJ1-5; D uncertain. CDR1 and CDR2 from the germline V gene are SEHNR and FQNEAQ (reference sequence). This CDR3 spans 15 amino acids. V lost 0 bases to trimming and J lost 1 base, with 7 bases between them. The CDR3: CASSLAAGSNQPQHF. Here the CDR3 DNA reads TGTGCCAGCAGCTTAGCGGCGGGAAGCAATCAGCCCCAGCATTTT.

This rearrangement joins TRBV5-5 to TRBJ2-7; the D gene is possibly TRBD2 (5 bases). Germline-derived CDR1 and CDR2 are SGHKS and YYEKEE (reference sequence). The ends were cut back, 5 bases at V and 3 bases at J, with 6 bases in the middle. The CDR3 totals 11 residues. The CDR3 DNA reads TGTGCCAGCAGTCGGGACTACGAGCAGTACTTC. Translation gives CASSRDYEQYF.

The CDR3, as DNA: TGTGCCAGCAGCCAACGCCGACTAGCGGGGGGGGACCATGAGCAGTTCTTC. As protein: CASSQRRLAGGDHEQFF. The genes are TRBV14 and TRBJ2-1; 14 nucleotides line up with TRBD2. Germline V gene lookup returns CDR1 SGHDN and CDR2 FVKESK. Trimming at V came to 2 bases and at J to 8 bases, leaving 8 bases not matched to a gene. CDR3 length: 17 amino acids. The complete variable domain, with remaining parts taken from reference TRBV14 and TRBJ2-1, reads EAGVTQFPSHSVIEKGQTVTLRCDPISGHDNLYWYRRVMGKEIKFLLHFVKESKQDESGMPNNRFLAERTGGTYSTLKVQPAELEDSGVYFCASSQRRLAGGDHEQFFGPGTRLTVL.

V gene TRBV14 combines with J gene TRBJ1-6; D unresolved. The germline V gene encodes CDR1 SGHDN and CDR2 FVKESK. This CDR3 has 15 amino acids. The germline V and J ends were trimmed by 1 base and 7 bases, with 11 bases remaining between them. In DNA, the CDR3 is TGTGCCAGCAGCCAAGTTGGCGGGGAAAATTCACCCCTCCACTTT. Translation: CASSQVGGENSPLHF.

In regard to this clone: The DNA is left out, because the CDR3 cannot be placed on it with certainty; the CDR3 is given as TCRdb lists it. The V call is TRBV9, the J call TRBJ1-2. The CDR3 length equals 16 residues, ends included. Germline lookup yields CDR1 SGDLS and CDR2 YYNGEE. The CDR3 spells CASSVDSGPALYGYTF.

V and J are TRBV4-1 and TRBJ1-5; 8 nucleotides agree with TRBD1. J lost 5 bases, V lost 3 bases, and 6 bases had no gene match. CDR1 and CDR2 (germline): MGHRA, YSYEKL. The CDR3 length is 15 residues. CDR3 sequence (DNA): TGCGCCAGCAGCCACGTCGGACAGGGCTATCAGCCCCAGCATTTT. The encoded protein is CASSHVGQGYQPQHF.

Here the CDR3 DNA reads TGTGCCAGTAGTATTTCGGTAGGGGGCAATCAGCCCCAGCATTTT. Amino acid sequence: CASSISVGGNQPQHF. The chain combines TRBV19 with TRBJ1-5, with D possibly TRBD1 on 5 matching bases. Between the trimmed V and J ends, which lost 3 bases and 2 bases, there was a span of 11 bases. CDR3 length: 15 amino acids. In germline, CDR1 is LNHDA, CDR2 SQIVND (reference sequence).

The chain carries TRBV21-1 and TRBJ1-5. TRBV21-1 is a pseudogene locus. This CDR3 is 15 amino acids long. CDR3 sequence: CASHTWFFDHQPQHF. CDR3 coding DNA: TGTGCCAGTCACACTTGGTTTTTCGATCATCAGCCCCAGCATTTT.

The chain combines TRBV6-4 with TRBJ2-3; 7 bases fit TRBD1. The junction had 7 bases not matched to a gene; V was cut back by 4 bases and J by 0 bases. From germline, CDR1 is MRHNA and CDR2 SNTAGT. The CDR3 consists of 16 residues. The CDR3 loop reads CASSAQGGSSTDTQYF. CDR3 nucleotide sequence: TGTGCCAGCAGTGCCCAAGGGGGCTCTAGCACAGATACGCAGTATTTT.

The V and J genes are TRBV28 and TRBJ1-3; D is unclear. CDR3 size: 14 residues. Trimming removed 4 bases at V and 0 bases at J, with 7 bases between. CDR1 MDHEN and CDR2 SYDVKM come from the germline V gene. CDR3 sequence: CASSYPASGNTIYF. The CDR3 bases are TGTGCCAGCAGTTATCCAGCCTCTGGAAACACCATATATTTT. Filled out from reference TRBV28 and TRBJ1-3, the complete variable domain reads DVKVTQSSRYLVKRTGEKVFLECVQDMDHENMFWYRQDPGLGLRLIYFSYDVKMKEKGDIPEGYSVSREKKERFSLILESASTNQTSMYLCASSYPASGNTIYFGEGSWLTVV.

This clone was observed once. J is TRBJ1-6 and V is TRBV5-1; tentatively, D is TRBD1 (5 bases). Trimming pared 0 bases from V and 0 bases from J, leaving 13 bases between. CDR1 SGHRS and CDR2 YFSETQ come from the germline V gene. The CDR3 has 18 amino acids. The chain's CDR3 is CASSLEGFGGSYNSPLHF. The CDR3 region has the DNA TGCGCCAGCAGCTTGGAGGGGTTTGGGGGCTCCTATAATTCACCCCTCCACTTT.

The chain recombines TRBV7-2 with TRBJ1-2; D is unresolved. This CDR3 is built from 10 residues. The germline gives CDR1 SGHTA, CDR2 FQGNSA. With 3 bases removed from V and 8 bases from J, the gap between germline ends came to 4 bases. The CDR3 is CASSFGGYTF. The CDR3 DNA reads TGTGCCAGCAGCTTCGGCGGCTACACCTTC.

This clone has just a few counts. V and J are TRBV5-6 and TRBJ1-1, with 9 bases that match TRBD1. Germline assignment: CDR1 SGHDT and CDR2 YYEEEE. This CDR3 region has 16 residues. V gave up 4 bases and J gave up 0 bases; unmatched junction bases: 7. The CDR3 loop reads CASSTPGQGMNTEAFF. In DNA, the CDR3 is TGTGCCAGCAGCACCCCGGGACAGGGAATGAACACTGAAGCTTTCTTT.

In nucleotides, the CDR3 is TGTGCCAGCACCCGGGACAGGTACACCGGGGAGCTGTTTTTT. Residues: CASTRDRYTGELFF. The V gene is TRBV2, the J gene TRBJ2-2; 8 nucleotides match TRBD1. Germline loops: CDR1 SNHLY, CDR2 FYNNEI. Losses at the gene ends were 7 bases for V and 3 bases for J; bases not matched to a gene: 4. CDR3 size: 14 residues.